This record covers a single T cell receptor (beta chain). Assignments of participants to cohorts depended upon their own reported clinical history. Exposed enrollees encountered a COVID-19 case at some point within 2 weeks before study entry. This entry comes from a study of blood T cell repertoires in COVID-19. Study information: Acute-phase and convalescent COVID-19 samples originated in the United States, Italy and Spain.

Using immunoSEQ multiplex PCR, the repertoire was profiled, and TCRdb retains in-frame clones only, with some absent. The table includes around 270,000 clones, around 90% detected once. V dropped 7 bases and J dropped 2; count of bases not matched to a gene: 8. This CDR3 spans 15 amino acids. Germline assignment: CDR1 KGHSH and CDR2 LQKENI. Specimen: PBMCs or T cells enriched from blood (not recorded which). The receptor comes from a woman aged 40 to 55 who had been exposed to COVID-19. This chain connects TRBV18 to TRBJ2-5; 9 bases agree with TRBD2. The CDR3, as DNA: TGTGCCAGCTGCCTTAGCGGGGGTTCTCAAGAGACCCAGTACTTC. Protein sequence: CASCLSGGSQETQYF.